This TCR beta chain was identified in a study of blood T cell repertoires in COVID-19. The ends lost 3 bases at V and 7 bases at J; junction bases unmatched: 6. Germline V gives CDR1 MDHEN, CDR2 SYDVKM. CDR3 length equals 14 residues. Only in-frame clones appear in the TCRdb table, and some are missing; sequencing was by immunoSEQ multiplex PCR. The table has around 100,000 clones, around 84% seen once. The clonotype comes from a man in his sixties with acute or convalescent COVID-19. The genes are TRBV28 and TRBJ2-7; 10 bases are shared with TRBD2. Sequencing used peripheral blood. CDR3: CASSFRTSGVEQYF. CDR3 DNA: TGTGCCAGCAGTTTCAGGACTAGCGGCGTGGAGCAGTACTTC.